This is a list of T cell receptor beta chains from one sample in a study of blood T cell repertoires in COVID-19. TCRdb keeps only in-frame clones here, not all; method: immunoSEQ multiplex PCR. Here the sample spans some 370,000 clones, about 90% being singletons. The sample comprised peripheral blood. The receptors here all came from a woman under 40 with COVID-19, enrolled during active disease. The CDR3 runs from the conserved cysteine through the conserved F or W. Each record gives: CDR3 protein, J gene, V gene.

CASSRQGNTEAFF | TRBJ1-1 | TRBV25-1
CASSGGLAFTDTQYF | TRBJ2-3 | TRBV2
CASRGTGRETQYF | TRBJ2-5 | TRBV2
CASSESPGVYEQYF | TRBJ2-7 | TRBV10-2
CASCYSGTGGNIQYF | TRBJ2-4 | TRBV28
CASRPQGITEAFF | TRBJ1-1 | TRBV28
CASSIWGGPYEQYF | TRBJ2-7 | TRBV19
CASSEPGLAGGNEQFF | TRBJ2-1 | TRBV2
CAISEQGYNEQFF | TRBJ2-1 | TRBV10-3
CASSAQDSMGGELFF | TRBJ2-2 | TRBV10-2
CASSLGFGLTSFYEQYF | TRBJ2-7 | TRBV7-9
CASSIRQSGETQYF | TRBJ2-5 | TRBV19
CASSFWPITGELFF | TRBJ2-2 | TRBV5-1
CASSYQGSYEQYF | TRBJ2-7 | TRBV6-5
CASSDGIEAQHF | TRBJ1-5 | TRBV6-4
CASSQRLAGEISYNEQFF | TRBJ2-1 | TRBV4-1
CASSLGHDGYTF | TRBJ1-2 | TRBV5-6
CASSSTGILKTDTQYF | TRBJ2-3 | TRBV27
CASSPIAGAYNEQFF | TRBJ2-1 | TRBV18
CASSNAEGGGSGANVLTF | TRBJ2-6 | TRBV21-1
CASSPGQMNTEAFF | TRBJ1-1 | TRBV7-9
CASSYWDRANYGYTF | TRBJ1-2 | TRBV11-2
CAWSATGASTDTQYF | TRBJ2-3 | TRBV30
CAWSDQGTSEAFF | TRBJ1-1 | TRBV30
CSVEEGWTGEIRPYGYTF | TRBJ1-2 | TRBV29-1
CSASVLVSGNQPQHF | TRBJ1-5 | TRBV20-1
CASIGENGELFF | TRBJ2-2 | TRBV6-4
CSASPGSSYEQYF | TRBJ2-7 | TRBV29-1
CAWRPPGTRLPDTQYF | TRBJ2-3 | TRBV30
CASSQDRRRLAGGGKTQYF | TRBJ2-5 | TRBV4-1
CASSIDRRDSLPDNEQFF | TRBJ2-1 | TRBV19
CSASKPGAGANVLTF | TRBJ2-6 | TRBV20-1
CASRREGSNEQYF | TRBJ2-7 | TRBV6-6
CASSLFGGRRPYEQYF | TRBJ2-7 | TRBV7-9
CASRRGYGSPLHF | TRBJ1-6 | TRBV3-1/TRBV3-2
CASSFSANYGYTF | TRBJ1-2 | TRBV12-3/TRBV12-4
CASSSTGQETQYF | TRBJ2-5 | TRBV19
CASSPGGSSYEQYF | TRBJ2-7 | TRBV11-3
CASSLGQAGGEKLFF | TRBJ1-4 | TRBV5-6
CASSPLTSVSAKNIQYF | TRBJ2-4 | TRBV27
CASSRLPLSTGELFF | TRBJ2-2 | TRBV3-1/TRBV3-2
CASSQDSSGANVLTF | TRBJ2-6 | TRBV4-3